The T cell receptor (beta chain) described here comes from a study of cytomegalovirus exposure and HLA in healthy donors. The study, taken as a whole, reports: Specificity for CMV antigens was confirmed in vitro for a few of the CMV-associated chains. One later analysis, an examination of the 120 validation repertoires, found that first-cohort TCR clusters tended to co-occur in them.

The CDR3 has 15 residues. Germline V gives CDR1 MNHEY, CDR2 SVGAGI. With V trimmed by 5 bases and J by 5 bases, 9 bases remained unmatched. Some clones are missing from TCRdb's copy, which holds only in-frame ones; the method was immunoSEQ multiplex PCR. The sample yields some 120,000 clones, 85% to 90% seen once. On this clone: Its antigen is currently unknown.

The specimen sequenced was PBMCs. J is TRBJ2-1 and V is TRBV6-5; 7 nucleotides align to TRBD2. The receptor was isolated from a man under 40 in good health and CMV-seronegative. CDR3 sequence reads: CASSLRAGKHNEQFF. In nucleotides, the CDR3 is TGTGCCAGCAGTCTCAGAGCGGGAAAGCACAATGAGCAGTTCTTC.